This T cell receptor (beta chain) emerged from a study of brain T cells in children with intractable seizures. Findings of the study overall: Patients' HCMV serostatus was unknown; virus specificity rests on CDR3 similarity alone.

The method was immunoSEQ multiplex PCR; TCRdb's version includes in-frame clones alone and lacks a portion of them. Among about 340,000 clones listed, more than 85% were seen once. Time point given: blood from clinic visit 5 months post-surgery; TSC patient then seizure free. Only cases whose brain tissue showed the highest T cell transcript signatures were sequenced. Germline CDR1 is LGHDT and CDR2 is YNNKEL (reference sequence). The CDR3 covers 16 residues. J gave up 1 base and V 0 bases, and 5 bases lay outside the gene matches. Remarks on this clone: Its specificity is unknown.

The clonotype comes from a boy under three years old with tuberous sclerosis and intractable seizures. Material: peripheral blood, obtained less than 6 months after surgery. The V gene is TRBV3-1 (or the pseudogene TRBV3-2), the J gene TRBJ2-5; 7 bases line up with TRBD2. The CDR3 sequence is CASSQDVGGGQETQYF. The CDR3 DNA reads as TGTGCCAGCAGCCAAGACGTAGGCGGGGGCCAAGAGACCCAGTACTTC.